This T cell receptor (beta chain) is from a study of T-cell memory formation after mild COVID-19. With constant-segment primers, 5'RACE yielded cDNA libraries of TCR alpha and TCR beta that carried sample barcodes and UMIs. TCRdb reanalysed the 5' RACE reads using MiXCR and keeps one entry per CDR3 protein. The sample shows around 390,000 distinct CDR3 sequences, around a sixth of them seen only once. Germline-derived CDR1 and CDR2 are SGHTA and FQGNSA. This CDR3 spans 13 amino acids. The V gene lost 5 bases and the J gene lost 5 bases, with 10 bases spanning the gap. This clonotype was found a few times. What it recognizes is unknown. Whole-study results and caveats: The finding that pre-infection memory included some responding clones suggested that cross-reactive memory joined. The study found contracting CD4+ clones mainly in CM and EM and contracting CD8+ clones in EMRA. Contracting clones, day 15 to 85, had balanced CD4/CD8, and later expanders favored CD4+.

Sequenced sample: PBMCs or a T cell subset sorted from them (not recorded which). This receptor was obtained from a man between 18 and 29 years old who had mild COVID-19 (a few samples of this study predate the infection). Cell type and time point are not known. The chain uses TRBV7-2 and TRBJ1-5, with TRBD1 as a possible D gene (5 bases). CDR3 DNA sequence: TGTGCCAGCAGCCCCAGGGTGGATCAGCCCCAGCATTTT. This sequence encodes CASSPRVDQPQHF.